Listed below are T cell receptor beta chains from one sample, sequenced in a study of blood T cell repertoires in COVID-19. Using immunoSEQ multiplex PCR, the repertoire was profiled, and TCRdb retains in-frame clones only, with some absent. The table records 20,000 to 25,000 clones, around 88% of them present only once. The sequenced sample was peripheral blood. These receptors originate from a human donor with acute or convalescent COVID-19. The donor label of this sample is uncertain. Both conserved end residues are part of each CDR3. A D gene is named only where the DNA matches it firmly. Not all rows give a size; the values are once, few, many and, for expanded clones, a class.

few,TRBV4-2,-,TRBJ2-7,CASSLVTDSRSYEQYF,TGTGCCAGCAGCCTGGTTACGGACTCGCGATCCTACGAGCAGTACTTC
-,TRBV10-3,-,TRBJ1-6,CAISESGAPNSPLHF,TGTGCCATCAGTGAGTCTGGGGCCCCTAATTCACCCCTCCACTTT
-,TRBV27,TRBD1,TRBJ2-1,CASSGQGTFNEQFF,TGTGCCAGCAGCGGACAGGGGACATTCAATGAGCAGTTCTTC
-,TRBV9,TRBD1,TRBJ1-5,CASSVGDRVNQPQHF,TGTGCCAGCAGCGTAGGGGACAGGGTCAATCAGCCCCAGCATTTT
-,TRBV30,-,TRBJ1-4,CAWSVLRGEKLFF,TGTGCCTGGAGTGTATTAAGGGGGGAAAAACTGTTTTTT
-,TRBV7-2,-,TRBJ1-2,CASSLDPRGGGGYTF,TGTGCCAGCAGCTTAGATCCCCGGGGAGGGGGTGGCTACACCTTC
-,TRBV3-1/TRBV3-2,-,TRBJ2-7,CASSGTGFYYEQYF,TGTGCCAGCAGCGGAACAGGGTTTTACTACGAGCAGTACTTC
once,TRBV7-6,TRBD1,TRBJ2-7,CASSPGRDRGLDEQYF,TGTGCCAGCAGCCCTGGCCGGGACAGGGGGCTGGACGAGCAGTACTTC
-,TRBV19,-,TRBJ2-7,CASSSGAGAIHEQYF,TGTGCCAGTAGTTCCGGGGCGGGGGCGATCCACGAGCAGTACTTC
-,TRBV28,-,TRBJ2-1,CASSYDRGQFF,TGTGCCAGCAGTTATGATAGGGGGCAGTTCTTC
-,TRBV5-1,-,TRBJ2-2,CASRLLGADGELFF,TGCGCCAGCCGGTTATTGGGGGCGGACGGGGAGCTGTTTTTT
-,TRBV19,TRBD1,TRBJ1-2,CASTSQGQGGFYGYTF,TGTGCCAGTACCTCCCAGGGACAGGGAGGATTCTATGGCTACACCTTC
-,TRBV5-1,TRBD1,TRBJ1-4,CASSQDRANEKLFF,TGCGCCAGCAGCCAAGACAGGGCGAATGAAAAACTGTTTTTT
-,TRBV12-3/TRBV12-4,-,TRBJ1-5,CASSYERGRPQHF,TGTGCCAGCAGTTATGAAAGGGGGAGGCCCCAGCATTTT
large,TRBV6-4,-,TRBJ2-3,CASAAEPSTDTQYF,TGTGCCAGCGCAGCGGAGCCCTCCACAGATACGCAGTATTTT
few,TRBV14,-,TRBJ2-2,CASSRRTLNTGELFF,TGTGCCAGCAGCCGAAGGACACTGAACACCGGGGAGCTGTTTTTT
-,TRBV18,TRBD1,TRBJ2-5,CASSSSSRDRVVQETQYF,TGTGCCAGCTCATCGTCTTCGAGGGACAGGGTTGTCCAAGAGACCCAGTACTTC
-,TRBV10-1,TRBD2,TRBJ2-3,CASSDPGLAPDTQYF,TGCGCCAGCAGTGACCCGGGACTAGCCCCAGATACGCAGTATTTT
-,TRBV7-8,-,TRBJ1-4,CASSLQGPTNEKLFF,TGTGCCAGCAGCTTACAGGGCCCAACTAATGAAAAACTGTTTTTT
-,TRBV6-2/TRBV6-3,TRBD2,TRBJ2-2,CASSRIAGGNTGELFF,TGTGCCAGCAGCCGAATAGCGGGGGGCAACACCGGGGAGCTGTTTTTT
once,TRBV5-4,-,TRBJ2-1,CASSELDEQFF,TGTGCCAGCAGCGAACTAGATGAGCAGTTCTTC
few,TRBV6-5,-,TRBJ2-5,CASSYSRGETQYF,TGTGCCAGCAGTTACTCGAGGGGGGAGACCCAGTACTTC
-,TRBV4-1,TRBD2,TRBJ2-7,CASSQGLEVAGEGYEQYF,TGCGCCAGCAGCCAAGGGCTAGAAGTAGCGGGAGAAGGTTACGAGCAGTACTTC
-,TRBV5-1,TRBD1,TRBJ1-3,CASSLEGTGVGNTIYF,TGCGCCAGCAGCTTGGAAGGGACAGGGGTAGGAAACACCATATATTTT
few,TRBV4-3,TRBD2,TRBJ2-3,CASSQSASGGFDTQYF,TGCGCCAGCAGCCAATCGGCTAGCGGGGGATTCGATACGCAGTATTTT
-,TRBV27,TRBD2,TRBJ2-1,CASSPGTRNNEQFF,TGTGCCAGCAGTCCCGGGACTAGGAACAATGAGCAGTTCTTC
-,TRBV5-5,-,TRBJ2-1,CASSALGGSYNEQFF,TGTGCCAGCTCCGCGCTGGGAGGATCCTACAATGAGCAGTTCTTC
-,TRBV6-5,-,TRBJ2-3,CASTRHRTDTQYF,TGTGCCAGCACCCGTCACAGAACAGATACGCAGTATTTT
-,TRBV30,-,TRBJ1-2,CAVSTTGLGGYTF,TGTGCCGTGTCAACGACAGGTCTCGGGGGCTACACCTTC
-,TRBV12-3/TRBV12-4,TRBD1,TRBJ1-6,CASRRTGPSPLHF,TGTGCCAGCAGACGGACAGGACCTTCACCCCTCCACTTT
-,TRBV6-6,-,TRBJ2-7,CASSSSRVSYEQYF,TGTGCCAGCAGTTCCTCCCGGGTATCCTACGAGCAGTACTTC
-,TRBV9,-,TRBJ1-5,CASSVTVSGPQHF,TGTGCCAGCAGCGTAACGGTATCCGGGCCCCAGCATTTT
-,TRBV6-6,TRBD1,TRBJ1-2,CASSYETGDYGYTF,TGTGCCAGCAGTTACGAAACAGGGGACTATGGCTACACCTTC
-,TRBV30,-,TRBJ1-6,CAWSPTRGNSPLHF,TGTGCCTGGAGTCCCACCAGGGGCAATTCACCCCTCCACTTT
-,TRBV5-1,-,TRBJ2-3,CASRVGPAGTPSTDTQYF,TGCGCCAGCAGAGTCGGACCGGCGGGAACCCCCAGCACAGATACGCAGTATTTT
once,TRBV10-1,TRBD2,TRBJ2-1,CASSELVAGGEFDEQFF,TGCGCCAGCAGTGAGTTAGTAGCGGGAGGGGAGTTCGATGAGCAGTTCTTC
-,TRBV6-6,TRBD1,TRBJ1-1,CASSRDRESEAFF,TGTGCCAGCAGTAGAGACAGGGAGTCTGAAGCTTTCTTT
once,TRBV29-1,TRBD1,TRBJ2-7,CSVGQGRGSYEQYF,TGCAGCGTAGGACAGGGTAGGGGCTCCTACGAGCAGTACTTC
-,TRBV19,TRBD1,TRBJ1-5,CASSTPDRGNRQPQHF,TGTGCCAGTAGTACCCCGGACAGGGGAAACCGTCAGCCCCAGCATTTT
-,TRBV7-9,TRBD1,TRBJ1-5,CASSSRQGGQPQHF,TGTGCCAGCAGCTCGAGACAGGGCGGGCAGCCCCAGCATTTT
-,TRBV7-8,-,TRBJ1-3,CASSLGAGGGNTIYF,TGTGCCAGCAGCTTAGGGGCGGGGGGTGGAAACACCATATATTTT
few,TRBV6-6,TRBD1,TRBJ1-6,CASSTTGEDNSPLHF,TGTGCCAGCAGTACGACAGGGGAGGATAATTCACCCCTCCACTTT
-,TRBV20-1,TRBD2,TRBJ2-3,CSASRCGLAGDTQYF,TGCAGTGCTAGTCGTTGCGGGCTAGCGGGAGATACGCAGTATTTT
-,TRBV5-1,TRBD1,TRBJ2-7,CASSPLGQGEQYF,TGCGCCAGCAGCCCCTTGGGACAGGGCGAGCAGTACTTC
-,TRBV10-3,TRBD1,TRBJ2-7,CAISESTSGGEGEQYF,TGTGCCATCAGTGAGTCGACGTCAGGGGGCGAGGGAGAGCAGTACTTC
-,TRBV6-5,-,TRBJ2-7,CASRDKTGSYEQYF,TGTGCCAGCAGAGACAAAACCGGTTCGTACGAGCAGTACTTC
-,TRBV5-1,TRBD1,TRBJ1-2,CASSRGQDYGYTF,TGCGCCAGCAGCCGAGGACAGGACTATGGCTACACCTTC
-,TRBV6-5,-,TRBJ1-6,CASQSNYNSPLHF,TGTGCCAGCCAATCAAATTATAATTCACCCCTCCACTTT
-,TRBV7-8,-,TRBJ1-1,CASSPFSARTEAFF,TGTGCCAGCAGCCCATTCAGTGCGAGGACTGAAGCTTTCTTT
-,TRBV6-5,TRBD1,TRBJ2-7,CASEGTGPPYEQYF,TGTGCCAGCGAGGGGACAGGGCCCCCCTACGAGCAGTACTTC
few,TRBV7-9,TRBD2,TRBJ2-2,CASSTRPLGGGNTGELFF,TGTGCCAGCAGCACCCGGCCTCTGGGCGGGGGGAACACCGGGGAGCTGTTTTTT
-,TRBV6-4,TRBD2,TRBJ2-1,CASSPGTGGHEQFF,TGTGCCAGCAGCCCCGGGACGGGAGGACATGAGCAGTTCTTC
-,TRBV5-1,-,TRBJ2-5,CASSLIGGLGRGPLGETQYF,TGCGCCAGCAGCTTGATTGGCGGTTTAGGTCGGGGTCCGCTTGGGGAGACCCAGTACTTC
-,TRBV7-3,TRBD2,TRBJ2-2,CASSLNQAGLAGELFF,TGTGCCAGCAGCTTAAACCAGGCTGGACTAGCCGGGGAGCTGTTTTTT